This T cell receptor beta chain appears in the sequencing data of a study of blood T cell repertoires in COVID-19. As for the study in general: Samples of COVID-19 (acute and convalescent) were obtained from the United States, Italy and Spain. From T cells, B-cell-depleted T cells, or PBMCs came the material, which was cDNA or gDNA.

This CDR3 comprises 15 residues. Germline V lookup: CDR1 SGDLS, CDR2 YYNGEE. J gave up 0 bases and V 0 bases, and 1 base lay outside the gene matches. Study processing details: Reference gene primer amplification gave nucleated cell count estimates. The protocol was immunoSEQ multiplex PCR, while the TCRdb copy is restricted to in-frame clones and leaves out a portion. V, J and clone size are those of that table, while D and trimming were read from the DNA. Of 90,000 to 110,000 clones in the sample, about 87% were seen once. The sequence was collected from a woman in her forties or fifties with acute or convalescent COVID-19. The V gene is TRBV9, the J gene TRBJ1-1, with TRBD1 identical over 8 bases. What was sequenced was peripheral blood. CDR3 nucleotides: TGTGCCAGCAGCGTAGGGGGACAGGTGAACACTGAAGCTTTCTTT. This sequence encodes CASSVGGQVNTEAFF.